This T cell receptor (beta chain) was retrieved from a study of OX40 agonist ivuxolimab in advanced cancers. Describing the broader study: The costimulatory receptor OX40 (CD134) was targeted by ivuxolimab, a fully human IgG2 agonistic monoclonal antibody. Intravenous ivuxolimab was administered to patients every 2 weeks at six dose levels: 0.01, 0.1, 0.3, 1.5, 3 and 10 mg/kg. Of the roughly 51 patients in dose escalation, about 20 had hepatocellular carcinoma, about 15 had melanoma, 9 had renal cell carcinoma and 9 had head and neck cancer. A male proportion of around 83% and a mean age of approximately 55 years, ranging from 23 to 79, were recorded for the dose-escalation cohort. Patients were allowed to have had prior anti-PD-1, anti-PD-L1 or anti-CTLA-4 therapy, and around 40% of the dose-escalation patients had previously received checkpoint inhibitors. Partial responses occurred in three dose-escalation patients, of whom one had hepatocellular carcinoma and two had cutaneous melanoma. The purpose of peripheral TCRbeta sequencing was to test whether ivuxolimab changed TCR sequence diversity and led to clonal T-cell expansion. The monotherapy dose-escalation portion (N ≈ 50 patients) of the phase I ivuxolimab trial is reported in the paper.

Genomic DNA was isolated from the sorted cells so that the TCRbeta CDR3 region could be sequenced. The immunoSEQ Assay was used for sequencing of TCRbeta CDR3 regions. Here the immuneACCESS table is served through TCRdb, limited to in-frame sequences with V and J called. Missing clones are a known gap in these copies; in checked studies unresolved V genes cover under half, and the rest lacks a known reason. Recorded for this sample are about 41,000 clones; about 87% of them occurred a single time. The ten top clones hold around 3.4% of the sample. As for this clone: Its antigen is still unknown. Nothing much larger sits one base from this clone, and base qualities are not available.

Findings and caveats that apply to the study as a whole: Low levels of normalized T-cell clonal expansion were also seen in some nonresponding patients. Partial responders in the 0.1-3.0 mg/kg groups had among the lowest normalized peripheral clonal expansion, especially among CD8+ T cells. At doses of 0.1 to 3.0 mg/kg, clonal expansion of both CD4+ and CD8+ blood T cells was observed from baseline to week 6. Which antigens the clonally expanded peripheral T cells were specific for was not determined. After ivuxolimab, CD8+ T cells had more expanded clones than CD4+ T cells on average.

The trial excluded patients who had a history of autoimmune disease or were on systemic immunosuppression. Peripheral blood for TCR sequencing was collected from all dose cohorts at baseline, on cycle 4 day 1, and on cycle 7 day 1. The samples were drawn from a first-in-human, open-label, multicenter phase I dose-escalation trial of ivuxolimab. Adults with locally advanced or metastatic melanoma, renal cell carcinoma, hepatocellular carcinoma or head and neck squamous cell carcinoma were enrolled in the trial. Before TCR sequencing, CD4+ and CD8+ T cells were separately sorted from peripheral blood. Relative to germline, V is 3 bases shorter and J is 9 bases shorter, with 9 bases between their ends. The germline V gene specifies SQVTM as CDR1 and ANQGSEA as CDR2. The CDR3 starts with the cysteine, ends with the phenylalanine, and has 11 residues. Just CDR3 DNA is preserved here, 33 bases in frame from base 1.

This TCR was recovered from an adult with an advanced solid tumor such as melanoma, head and neck, liver or kidney cancer. Sample: CD4+ or CD8+ T cells sorted from blood, taken in a trial of the OX40 agonist ivuxolimab. The chain employs TRBV29-1 and TRBJ2-1; TRBD2 is perhaps the D gene, given 5 matching bases. CDR3 reads: CSVDPGIEQFF. The nucleotides are TGCAGCGTTGATCCCGGGATTGAGCAGTTCTTC.